The rows below give T cell receptor beta chains drawn from one sample of a study of CD8+CD57+ T cells in acquired aplastic anemia. TCRdb called the reads again in MiXCR, with one record for every CDR3 protein. The table records 310,000 or so distinct CDR3 sequences, roughly 59% of them present only once. The source material was sorted CD4+, CD8+, or CD8+CD57+ T cells (not recorded which) from PBMCs. The receptors stem from a human donor with aplastic anemia. Each CDR3 is given with its conserved first and last residue. Each record gives: D gene, clone size, J gene, V gene, CDR3 DNA, CDR3 protein. A D gene is named only where the DNA matches it firmly. Part of the rows lack a size; the others show once, few, many or a class for expanded clones.

.	.	TRBJ1-2	TRBV7-8	TGTGCCAGCAGCCTTACTGAAGGTGGCTACACCTTC	CASSLTEGGYTF
.	many	TRBJ2-1	TRBV4-1	TGCGCCAGCAGCCAAGACTTAGCGTACGCCGACTCCTACAATGAGCAGTTCTTC	CASSQDLAYADSYNEQFF
.	once	TRBJ1-3	TRBV2	TGTGCCACCTACACGGCAGGGCTGGGGAACACCATATATTTT	CATYTAGLGNTIYF
TRBD1	many	TRBJ2-5	TRBV5-1	TGCGCCAGCAGTACCGGGACAGGGGAAGAGACCCAGTACTTC	CASSTGTGEETQYF
.	.	TRBJ1-2	TRBV12-5	TGTGCTAGTGGTTTAAACGGCAGGGAGCTTGGCTACACCTTC	CASGLNGRELGYTF
.	.	TRBJ2-1	TRBV7-9	TGTGCCAGCAGCCCAACGGGGGAGGAACCCAATGAGCAGTTCTTC	CASSPTGEEPNEQFF
.	.	TRBJ1-1	TRBV10-2	TGCGCCAGCAGTGAGTTAGGAGGCAAAGAAGCTTTCTTT	CASSELGGKEAFF
.	many	TRBJ1-1	TRBV11-2	TGTGCCAGCAGCCAAGGGTCCAACACTGAAGCTTTCTTT	CASSQGSNTEAFF
TRBD1	many	TRBJ1-6	TRBV10-3	TGTGCCATCAAGGGGGACAGCGGTAATTCACCCCTCCACTTT	CAIKGDSGNSPLHF
TRBD1	many	TRBJ2-7	TRBV5-5	TGTGCCAGCAGATCGGACAGGGGTGTAGGCGAGCAGTACTTC	CASRSDRGVGEQYF
.	once	TRBJ1-5	TRBV5-6	TGTGCCAGCACCCCCAGTAGCAGTAGCAATCAGCCCCAGCATTTT	CASTPSSSSNQPQHF
.	.	TRBJ1-2	TRBV10-2	TGCGCCAGCAGTGACAGGTTGGCCTATGGCTACACCTTC	CASSDRLAYGYTF
TRBD2	many	TRBJ2-7	TRBV6-2/TRBV6-3	TGTGCCAGCAGCTGGACTAGCGGGCCTTCCTACGAGCAGTACTTC	CASSWTSGPSYEQYF
.	many	TRBJ2-1	TRBV5-1	TGCGCCAGCAGCTTAGAGAACTCCGGGAATGAGCAGTTCTTC	CASSLENSGNEQFF
.	.	TRBJ1-2	TRBV24-1	TGTGCCACCAGTGATACTCCAGGGATGTATGGCTACACCTTC	CATSDTPGMYGYTF
TRBD2	.	TRBJ2-1	TRBV19	TGTGCCAGTAGTAGTACGCGCGGGAGCAGCTCCTACAATGAGCAGTTCTTC	CASSSTRGSSSYNEQFF
.	few	TRBJ2-1	TRBV9	TGTGCCAGCAGCGTAGTCAACAATGAGCAGTTCTTC	CASSVVNNEQFF
.	.	TRBJ1-2	TRBV7-9	TGTGCCAGCAGCTTAGTAGGACTAAATGGCTACACCTTC	CASSLVGLNGYTF
.	many	TRBJ2-7	TRBV6-1	TGTGCCAGCAGTGGGCTAGCGTCGAGCTCCTACGAGCAGTACTTC	CASSGLASSSYEQYF
TRBD1	many	TRBJ1-6	TRBV12-3/TRBV12-4	TGTGCCAGCAGGGGACAGGGCACCGCTGGCAGCTCCTATAATTCACCCCTCCACTTT	CASRGQGTAGSSYNSPLHF
.	.	TRBJ2-5	TRBV7-9	TGTGCCAGCAGCTTGCGTTGGGGGGACCAAGAGACCCAGTACTTC	CASSLRWGDQETQYF
TRBD1	.	TRBJ2-5	TRBV24-1	TGTGCCACCAGTGATTTTGGGACAGGGGAACAAGAGACCCAGTACTTC	CATSDFGTGEQETQYF
.	few	TRBJ2-5	TRBV7-9	TGTGCCAGCAGCTTAGCGCCGGCAGAAGAGACCCAGTACTTC	CASSLAPAEETQYF
TRBD1	.	TRBJ1-2	TRBV4-1	TGCGCCAGCAGCCGCGGACAGGCCTATGGCTACACCTTC	CASSRGQAYGYTF
.	.	TRBJ2-3	TRBV9	TGTGCCAGCAGCGTACTCGGGTGGGGGGCAGATACGCAGTATTTT	CASSVLGWGADTQYF
.	.	TRBJ1-4	TRBV19	TGTGCCAGTAGGGAGGGAACTAATGAAAAACTGTTTTTT	CASREGTNEKLFF
TRBD1	many	TRBJ1-2	TRBV6-2/TRBV6-3	TGTGCCAGCAGTCCCGGGACAGAAGACTATGGCTACACCTTC	CASSPGTEDYGYTF
.	.	TRBJ1-6	TRBV19	TGTGCTAGAAGGGACCTTGCCTCCTATAATTCACCCCTCCACTTT	CARRDLASYNSPLHF
TRBD1	.	TRBJ2-2	TRBV6-5	TGTGCCAGCAGTTACGACAGGGGGAACACCGGGGAGCTGTTTTTT	CASSYDRGNTGELFF
.	.	TRBJ2-5	TRBV24-1	TGTGCCACCAGTGATCTGAAGGAGACCCAGTACTTC	CATSDLKETQYF
.	.	TRBJ1-1	TRBV20-1	TGCAGTGCTAGAGATAGGCAGTTGGTCACTGAAGCATTCTTT	CSARDRQLVTEAFF
.	.	TRBJ1-6	TRBV20-1	TGCAGTGCTAGAGTCCACCAGGGCGGGGTCAGCAATTCACCCCTCCACTTT	CSARVHQGGVSNSPLHF
.	.	TRBJ2-1	TRBV2	TGTGCCAGCAGTTCAGAATACAATGAGCAGTTCTTC	CASSSEYNEQFF
.	few	TRBJ2-5	TRBV9	TGTGCCAGCAGCGGGGGGGCCGGGGAGACCCAGTACTTC	CASSGGAGETQYF
.	.	TRBJ2-3	TRBV20-1	TGCAGTGCTAGACCCACATTGGGACTTAGCACAGATACGCAGTATTTT	CSARPTLGLSTDTQYF
.	.	TRBJ2-1	TRBV2	TGTGCCAGCTGTCGGGGGCTAGTCAACAATGAGCAGTTCTTC	CASCRGLVNNEQFF
TRBD1	.	TRBJ1-4	TRBV7-9	TGTGCCAGCAGCTCCCGGGACAGGCATAATGAAAAACTGTTTTTT	CASSSRDRHNEKLFF
.	many	TRBJ2-2	TRBV6-5	TGTGCCAGCAGAACAGTAACCGGGGAGCTGTTTTTT	CASRTVTGELFF
.	.	TRBJ2-7	TRBV9	TGTGCCAGCAGCCCCGGGGCGGCGGGAATATCCTACGAGCAGTACTTC	CASSPGAAGISYEQYF
.	.	TRBJ2-6	TRBV12-3/TRBV12-4	TGTGCCAGCAGTTTAGGGGGACTCTCTGGGGCCAACGTCCTGACTTTC	CASSLGGLSGANVLTF
TRBD1	many	TRBJ2-2	TRBV20-1	TGCAGTGCTAGAGATACACAGGGGGCCGGGGAGCTGTTTTTT	CSARDTQGAGELFF
TRBD1	.	TRBJ2-1	TRBV12-3/TRBV12-4	TGTGCCAGCAGTCCAGACAGGGGGCAGTTCTTC	CASSPDRGQFF
.	few	TRBJ2-5	TRBV7-9	TGTGCCAGCAGCTTAGTAGTGGGGGTGGAGACCCAGTACTTC	CASSLVVGVETQYF
TRBD2	.	TRBJ2-7	TRBV11-2	TGTGCCAGCAGCCCCGGGACTAGCGGCAGGGCGGGGCAGCAGTACTTC	CASSPGTSGRAGQQYF
.	.	TRBJ2-1	TRBV7-9	TGTGCCAGCAGCTTAGTTCGGACGAGGGTCGGGGATGAGCAGTTCTTC	CASSLVRTRVGDEQFF
.	many	TRBJ1-4	TRBV5-1	TGCGCCAGCAGGATCGATGAAAAACTGTTTTTT	CASRIDEKLFF
.	.	TRBJ1-2	TRBV7-6	TGTGCCAGCAGCTTGGTTTCAGGAAGGGACGGCTACACCTTC	CASSLVSGRDGYTF
.	once	TRBJ2-1	TRBV7-2	TGTGCCAGCAGCCAAGATAAGTCGGATGAGCAGTTCTTC	CASSQDKSDEQFF
TRBD2	.	TRBJ2-7	TRBV20-1	TGCAGTGCTATGCCCCGACTAGCGGAAACCTACGAGCAGTACTTC	CSAMPRLAETYEQYF
TRBD1	.	TRBJ2-7	TRBV19	TGTGCCAGTAGTATCCCGGGACAGGGGTACGAGCAGTACTTC	CASSIPGQGYEQYF
.	.	TRBJ1-5	TRBV2	TGTGCCAACAGTGAACGGTGTAGCAATCAGCCCCAGCATTTT	CANSERCSNQPQHF
.	many	TRBJ2-5	TRBV6-5	TGTGCCAGCAGTTACGGTCGGGGGGCCGGGGGAGAGACCCAGTACTTC	CASSYGRGAGGETQYF
.	.	TRBJ1-4	TRBV25-1	TGTGCCAGCAGTGTTTTTTCCACCGGCAGCGATGAAAAACTGTTTTTT	CASSVFSTGSDEKLFF
.	many	TRBJ2-1	TRBV5-1	TGCGCCAGCAGCCCCCTCCTAGGGAGCTCCTACAATGAGCAGTTCTTC	CASSPLLGSSYNEQFF
TRBD1	.	TRBJ1-3	TRBV4-2	TGTGCCAGCAGCCGAGAGACAGGGGGCGGAAACACCATATATTTT	CASSRETGGGNTIYF
.	.	TRBJ1-2	TRBV20-1	TGCAGTGCTAGAGACTCAAAACCGGGGAGCTGGGACTATGGCTACACCTTC	CSARDSKPGSWDYGYTF
TRBD1	many	TRBJ2-5	TRBV11-2	TGTGCCAGCAGCCCGACAGGGGGCGAGACCCAGTACTTC	CASSPTGGETQYF
.	many	TRBJ2-1	TRBV5-6	TGTGCCAGCAGCTTCGGGGGGCCTCGGGCAAATGAGCAGTTCTTC	CASSFGGPRANEQFF
.	many	TRBJ2-2	TRBV4-2	TGTGCCAGCAGCCAAGTTCAGGGGAACACCGGGGAGCTGTTTTTT	CASSQVQGNTGELFF